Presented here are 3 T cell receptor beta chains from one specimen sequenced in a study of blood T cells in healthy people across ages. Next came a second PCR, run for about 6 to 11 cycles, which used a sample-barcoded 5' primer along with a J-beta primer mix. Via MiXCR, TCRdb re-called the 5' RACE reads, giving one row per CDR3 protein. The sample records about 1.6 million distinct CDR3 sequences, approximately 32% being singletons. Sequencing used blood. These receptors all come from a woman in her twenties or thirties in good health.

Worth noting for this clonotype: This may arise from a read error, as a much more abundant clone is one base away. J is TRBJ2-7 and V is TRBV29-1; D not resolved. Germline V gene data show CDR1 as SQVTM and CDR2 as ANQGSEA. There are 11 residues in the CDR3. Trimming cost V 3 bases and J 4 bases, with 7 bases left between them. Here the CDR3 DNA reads TGCAGCGTTGATTACAGATACGAGCAGTACTTC. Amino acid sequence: CSVDYRYEQYF.

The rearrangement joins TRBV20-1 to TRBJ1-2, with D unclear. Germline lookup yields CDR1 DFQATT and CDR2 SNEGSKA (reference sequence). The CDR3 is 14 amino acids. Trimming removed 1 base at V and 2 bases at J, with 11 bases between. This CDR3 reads CSARADQVNYGYTF. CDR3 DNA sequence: TGCAGTGCTAGAGCAGATCAGGTCAACTATGGCTACACCTTC.

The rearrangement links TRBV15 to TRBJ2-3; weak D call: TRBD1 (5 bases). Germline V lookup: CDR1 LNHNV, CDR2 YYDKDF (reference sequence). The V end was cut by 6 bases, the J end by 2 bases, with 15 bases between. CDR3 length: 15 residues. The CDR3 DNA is TGTGCCACCAGTCGGAATAGGGGCGTCACAGATACGCAGTATTTT. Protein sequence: CATSRNRGVTDTQYF.